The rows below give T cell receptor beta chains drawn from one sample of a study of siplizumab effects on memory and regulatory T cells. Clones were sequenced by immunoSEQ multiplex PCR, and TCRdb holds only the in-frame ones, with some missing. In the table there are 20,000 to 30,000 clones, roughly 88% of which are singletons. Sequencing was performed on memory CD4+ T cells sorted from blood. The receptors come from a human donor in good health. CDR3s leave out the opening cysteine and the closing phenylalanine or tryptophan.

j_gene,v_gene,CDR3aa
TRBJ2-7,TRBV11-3,ASSLGTEAYYEQY
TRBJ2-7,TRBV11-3,ASSWGRSSYEQY
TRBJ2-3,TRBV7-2,ASSSLAGGNTQY
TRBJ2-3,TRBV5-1,ASSLGFSTSGYADTQY
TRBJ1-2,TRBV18,ASSPTTGGGYT
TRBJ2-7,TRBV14,ASSQDGGGYEQY
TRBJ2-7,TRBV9,ASSEGQAYEQY
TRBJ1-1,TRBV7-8,ASSLAGPGTEAF
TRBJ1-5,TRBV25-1,ASRGTGENQPQH
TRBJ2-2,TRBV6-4,ASRVPNTGELF
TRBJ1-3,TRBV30,AWSGGVGNTIY
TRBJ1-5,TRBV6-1,ASSDLERGRKNQPQH
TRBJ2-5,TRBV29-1,SVAGVETQY
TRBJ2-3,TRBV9,ASSAFQRIDTQY
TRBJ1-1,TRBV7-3,ASGDGHTEAF
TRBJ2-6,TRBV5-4,ASSPTGQGSGANVLT
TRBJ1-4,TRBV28,ASSWDQGGGNEKLF
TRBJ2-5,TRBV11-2,ASSSPTGQGLQETQY
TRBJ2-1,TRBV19,ASISPGGLYNEQF
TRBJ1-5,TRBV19,ASSMAGQRNQPQH
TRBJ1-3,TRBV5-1,ASSLVDTSSGNTIY
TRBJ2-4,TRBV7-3,ASSAGEGYIQY
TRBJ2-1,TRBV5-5,ASSLAWTRSINEQF
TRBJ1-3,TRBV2,ASRGTGLTTGNTIY
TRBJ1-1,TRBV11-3,ASSRTNMNTEAF
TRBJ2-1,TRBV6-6,ASSDSSASYNEQF
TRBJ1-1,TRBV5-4,ASSLVMGTEAF
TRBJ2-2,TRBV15,ATSRAGSSNTGELF
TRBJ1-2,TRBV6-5,ASRSRGVNYGYT